This T cell receptor beta chain was documented in a study of long-term antiretroviral therapy in people with HIV. A v3.0 immunoSEQ assay was performed at survey level. Method: immunoSEQ multiplex PCR; TCRdb's copy keeps in-frame clones and lacks some. The data show some 17,000 clones, under 80% seen once. Per donor, at least one pre-ART and at least two post-ART PBMC samples were obtained. The TCR comes from a man aged 30-40 years with HIV. Sequencing used unsorted PBMCs, obtained roughly 2.1 years before starting antiretroviral therapy.

CDR3: CASSRPGGEKLFF. In DNA, the CDR3 is TGTGCCAGCAGCCGCCCTGGAGGCGAAAAACTGTTTTTT. The chain carries TRBV5-6 and TRBJ1-4; D unclear. Trimming removed 4 bases at V and 8 bases at J, with 12 bases between. Germline loops: CDR1 SGHDT, CDR2 YYEEEE. The length of the CDR3 is 13 residues.